The table lists the clone carrying this TCR beta chain with a few counts. Antigen: not known. V lost 3 bases and J lost 3, with 12 bases in between. Germline V gene lookup returns CDR1 LGHNA and CDR2 YNFKEQ. CDR3 length equals 16 residues. Peripheral blood genomic DNA, not sorted cells or RNA, was the template. This record comes from a study of T cell repertoires in aging, cancer and after chemotherapy. Study context: Donor ages fell into six groups from 30 or younger up to 70 or older. Repeat sampling of healthy donors over several months to years showed clear clonal overlap. The whole study produced a dataset of millions of TCR reads.

A mixed TRB-A/B primer pool amplified rearranged TRB by multiplex touch-down PCR. Each CDR3 protein gets one entry after TCRdb re-called the multiplex PCR reads with MiXCR. In the table there are approximately 13,000 distinct CDR3 sequences, roughly 28% of which are singletons. Notes on the study in general: In cancer patients, declining TCR diversity with age involved lost richness and lost evenness.

The source material was blood. The chain joins TRBV4-2 to TRBJ1-6; a weak D match, TRBD1 (6 bases). This TCR came from a human donor in good health. DNA for the CDR3: TGTGCCAGCAGCCAGACCGGACAGCTCTATAATTCACCCCTCCACTTT. Protein product: CASSQTGQLYNSPLHF.